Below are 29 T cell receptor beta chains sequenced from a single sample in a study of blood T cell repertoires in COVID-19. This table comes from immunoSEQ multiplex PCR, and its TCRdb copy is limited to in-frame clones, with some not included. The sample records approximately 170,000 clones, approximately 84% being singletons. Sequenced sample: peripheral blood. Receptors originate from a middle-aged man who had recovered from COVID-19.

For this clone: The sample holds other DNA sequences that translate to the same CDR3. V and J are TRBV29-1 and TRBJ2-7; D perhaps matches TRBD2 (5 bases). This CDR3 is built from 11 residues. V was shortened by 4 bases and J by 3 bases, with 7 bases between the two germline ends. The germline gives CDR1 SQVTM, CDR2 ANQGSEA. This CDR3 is CSVGEGYEQYF. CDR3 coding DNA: TGCAGCGTTGGCGAGGGCTACGAGCAGTACTTC.

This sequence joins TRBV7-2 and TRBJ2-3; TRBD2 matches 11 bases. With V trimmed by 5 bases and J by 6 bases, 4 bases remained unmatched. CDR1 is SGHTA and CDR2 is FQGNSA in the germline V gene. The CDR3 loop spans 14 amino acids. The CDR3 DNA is TGTGCCAGCAGCCCCACTAGCGGGAGTGATACGCAGTATTTT. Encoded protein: CASSPTSGSDTQYF. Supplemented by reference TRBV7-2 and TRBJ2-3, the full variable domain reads GAGVSQSPSNKVTEKGKDVELRCDPISGHTALYWYRQSLGQGLEFLIYFQGNSAPDKSGLPSDRFSAERTGGSVSTLTIQRTQQEDSAVYLCASSPTSGSDTQYFGPGTRLTVL.

CDR3 amino acids: CASSLVTVAAFF. The DNA of the CDR3 is TGTGCCAGCAGTCTCGTTACAGTTGCGGCTTTCTTT. The chain is built from TRBV2 and TRBJ1-1; D is undetermined. Germline assignment: CDR1 SNHLY and CDR2 FYNNEI. This CDR3 contains 12 residues. V was pared by 5 bases and J by 11 bases, with 15 bases between.

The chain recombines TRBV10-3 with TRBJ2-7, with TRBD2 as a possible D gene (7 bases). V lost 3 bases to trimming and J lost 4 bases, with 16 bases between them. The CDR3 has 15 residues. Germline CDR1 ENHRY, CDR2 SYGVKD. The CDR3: CAISDAGAGGYEQYF. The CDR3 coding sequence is TGTGCCATCAGTGACGCGGGGGCCGGGGGGTACGAGCAGTACTTC.

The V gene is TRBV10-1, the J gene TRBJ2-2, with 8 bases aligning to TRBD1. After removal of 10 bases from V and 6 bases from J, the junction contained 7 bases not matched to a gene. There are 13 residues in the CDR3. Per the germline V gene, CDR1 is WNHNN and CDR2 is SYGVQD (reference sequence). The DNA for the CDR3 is TGCGCCAACAGGACAGGGTACGCCGGGGAGCTGTTTTTT. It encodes CANRTGYAGELFF.

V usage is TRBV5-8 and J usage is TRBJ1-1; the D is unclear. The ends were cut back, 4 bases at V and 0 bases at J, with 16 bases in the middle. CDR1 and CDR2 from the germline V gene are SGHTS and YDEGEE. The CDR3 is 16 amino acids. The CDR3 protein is CASSPVGERVNTEAFF. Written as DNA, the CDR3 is TGTGCCAGCAGCCCCGTCGGGGAAAGGGTGAACACTGAAGCTTTCTTT. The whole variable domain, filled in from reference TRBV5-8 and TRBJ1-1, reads EAGVTQSPTHLIKTRGQQATLRCSPISGHTSVYWYQQALGLGLQFLLWYDEGEERNRGNFPPRFSGRQFPNYSSELNVNALELEDSALYLCASSPVGERVNTEAFFGQGTRLTVV.

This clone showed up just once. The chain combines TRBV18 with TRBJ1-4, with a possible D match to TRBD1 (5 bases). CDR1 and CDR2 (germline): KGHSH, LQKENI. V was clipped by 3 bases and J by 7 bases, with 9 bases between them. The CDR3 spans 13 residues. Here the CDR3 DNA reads TGTGCCAGCTCACCCGGACACGGTGAAAAACTGTTTTTT. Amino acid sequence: CASSPGHGEKLFF.

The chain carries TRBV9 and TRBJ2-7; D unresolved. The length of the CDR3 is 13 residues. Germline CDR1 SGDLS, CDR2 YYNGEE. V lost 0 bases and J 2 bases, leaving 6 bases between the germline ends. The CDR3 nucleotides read TGTGCCAGCAGCGTAGGGCCGACCTACGAGCAGTACTTC. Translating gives CASSVGPTYEQYF.

The CDR3 DNA follows: TGTGCCTGGAACCAGAGACACCTCTCTGGAAACACCATATATTTT. Translation: CAWNQRHLSGNTIYF. V usage is TRBV30 and J usage is TRBJ1-3; D is unclear. Trimming shortened V by 4 bases and J by 0 bases, and 13 bases separated the two germline ends. Germline lookup yields CDR1 GTSNPN and CDR2 SVGIG (reference sequence). There are 15 residues in the CDR3. The full variable domain, its missing parts supplied by reference TRBV30 and TRBJ1-3, is SQTIHQWPATLVQPVGSPLSLECTVEGTSNPNLYWYRQAAGRGLQLLFYSVGIGQISSEVPQNLSASRPQDRQFILSSKKLLLSDSGFYLCAWNQRHLSGNTIYFGEGSWLTVV.

The CDR3 protein is CASSLVPGTAPAEQFF. For the CDR3, the DNA is TGTGCCAGCAGTTTAGTTCCGGGAACGGCCCCCGCTGAGCAGTTCTTC. The chain uses TRBV27 and TRBJ2-1, with D perhaps matching TRBD2 (5 bases). The germline V gene has CDR1 MNHEY and CDR2 SMNVEV (reference sequence). The CDR3 contains 16 residues. Trimming removed 2 bases at V and 9 bases at J, with 20 bases between.

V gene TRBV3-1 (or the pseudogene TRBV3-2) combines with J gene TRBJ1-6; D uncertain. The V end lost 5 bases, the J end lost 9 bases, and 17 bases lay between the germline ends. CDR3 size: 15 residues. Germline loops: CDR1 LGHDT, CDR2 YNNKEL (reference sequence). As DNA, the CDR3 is TGTGCCAGCAGCGACGCCCAGCGGCGCGGTTCACCCCTCCACTTT. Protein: CASSDAQRRGSPLHF.

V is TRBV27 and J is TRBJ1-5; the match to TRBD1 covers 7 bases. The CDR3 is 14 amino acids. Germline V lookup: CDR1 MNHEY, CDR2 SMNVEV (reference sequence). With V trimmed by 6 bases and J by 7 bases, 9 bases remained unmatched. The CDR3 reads CASSPGQGGQPQHF. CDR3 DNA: TGTGCCAGCAGCCCGGGTCAGGGGGGCCAGCCCCAGCATTTT.

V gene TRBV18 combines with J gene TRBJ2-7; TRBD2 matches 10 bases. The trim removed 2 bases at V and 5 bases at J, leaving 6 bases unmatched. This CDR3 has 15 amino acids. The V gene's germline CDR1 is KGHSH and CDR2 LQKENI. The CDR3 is CASSPGRAGGDEQYF. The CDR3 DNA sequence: TGTGCCAGCTCACCAGGAAGAGCGGGAGGGGACGAGCAGTACTTC.

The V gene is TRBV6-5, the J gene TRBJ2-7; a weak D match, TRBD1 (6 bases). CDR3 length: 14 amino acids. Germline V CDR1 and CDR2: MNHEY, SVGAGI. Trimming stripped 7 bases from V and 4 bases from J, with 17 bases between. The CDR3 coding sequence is TGTGCCAGCACGCGTACCGGGACACAGTACGAGCAGTACTTC. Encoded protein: CASTRTGTQYEQYF.

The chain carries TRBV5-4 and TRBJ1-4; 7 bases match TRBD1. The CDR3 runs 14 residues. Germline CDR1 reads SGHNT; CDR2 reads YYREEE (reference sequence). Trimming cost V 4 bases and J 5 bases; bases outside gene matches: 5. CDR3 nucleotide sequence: TGTGCCAGCAGCGGGGACAGCGGAAATGAAAAACTGTTTTTT. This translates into CASSGDSGNEKLFF.

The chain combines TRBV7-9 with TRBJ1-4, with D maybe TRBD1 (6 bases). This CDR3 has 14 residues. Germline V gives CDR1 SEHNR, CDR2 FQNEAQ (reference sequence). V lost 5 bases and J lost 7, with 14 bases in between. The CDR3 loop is CASSLGTIGEKLFF. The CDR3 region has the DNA TGTGCCAGCAGCCTCGGGACAATCGGTGAAAAACTGTTTTTT.

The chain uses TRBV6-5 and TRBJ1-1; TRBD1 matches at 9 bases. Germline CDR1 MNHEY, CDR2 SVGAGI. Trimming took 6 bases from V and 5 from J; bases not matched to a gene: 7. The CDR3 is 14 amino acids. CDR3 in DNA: TGTGCCAGCAGACAACAGGGGGCTGGAACTGAAGCTTTCTTT. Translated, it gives CASRQQGAGTEAFF.

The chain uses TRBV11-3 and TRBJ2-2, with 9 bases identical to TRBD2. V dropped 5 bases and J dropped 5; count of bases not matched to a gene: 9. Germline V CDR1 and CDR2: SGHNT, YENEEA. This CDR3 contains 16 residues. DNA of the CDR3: TGTGCCAGCAGCCCGTATGGGCGGGGGGGAACCGGGGAGCTGTTTTTT. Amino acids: CASSPYGRGGTGELFF.

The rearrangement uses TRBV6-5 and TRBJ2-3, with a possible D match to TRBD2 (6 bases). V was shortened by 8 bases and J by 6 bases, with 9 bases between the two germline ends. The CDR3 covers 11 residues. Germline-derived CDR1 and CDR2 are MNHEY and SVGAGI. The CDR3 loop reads CASGTSDTQYF. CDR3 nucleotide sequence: TGTGCCAGCGGGACTTCTGATACGCAGTATTTT.

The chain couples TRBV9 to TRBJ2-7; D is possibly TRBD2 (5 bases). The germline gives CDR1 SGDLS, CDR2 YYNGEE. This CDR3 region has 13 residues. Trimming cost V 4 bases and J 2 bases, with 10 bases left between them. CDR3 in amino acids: CASSRGLTYEQYF. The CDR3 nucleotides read TGTGCCAGCAGCCGCGGGCTTACCTACGAGCAGTACTTC. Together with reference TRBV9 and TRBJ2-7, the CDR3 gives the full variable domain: DSGVTQTPKHLITATGQRVTLRCSPRSGDLSVYWYQQSLDQGLQFLIQYYNGEERAKGNILERFSAQQFPDLHSELNLSSLELGDSALYFCASSRGLTYEQYFGPGTRLTVT.

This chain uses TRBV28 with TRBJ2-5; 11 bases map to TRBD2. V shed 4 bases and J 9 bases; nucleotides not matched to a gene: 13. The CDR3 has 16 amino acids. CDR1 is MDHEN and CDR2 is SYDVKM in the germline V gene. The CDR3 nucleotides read TGTGCCAGCAGTTCCCCGGGTAGCGGGAGGGAGGGGGCCCAGTACTTC. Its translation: CASSSPGSGREGAQYF.

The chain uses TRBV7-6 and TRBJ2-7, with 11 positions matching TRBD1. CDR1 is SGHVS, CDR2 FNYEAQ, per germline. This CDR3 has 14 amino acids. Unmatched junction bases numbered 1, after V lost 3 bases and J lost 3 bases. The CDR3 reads CASSLGQGDYEQYF. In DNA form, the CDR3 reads TGTGCCAGCAGCTTGGGACAGGGGGACTACGAGCAGTACTTC. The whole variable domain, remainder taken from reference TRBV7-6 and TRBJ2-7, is GAGVSQSPRYKVTKRGQDVALRCDPISGHVSLYWYRQALGQGPEFLTYFNYEAQQDKSGLPNDRFSAERPEGSISTLTIQRTEQRDSAMYRCASSLGQGDYEQYFGPGTRLTVT.

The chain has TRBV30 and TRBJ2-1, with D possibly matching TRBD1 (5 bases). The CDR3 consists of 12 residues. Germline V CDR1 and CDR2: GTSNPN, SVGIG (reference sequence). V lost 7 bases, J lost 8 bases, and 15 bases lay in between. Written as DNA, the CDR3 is TGTGCCTCGACAGAGAGAAACCATGAGCAGTTCTTC. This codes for CASTERNHEQFF.

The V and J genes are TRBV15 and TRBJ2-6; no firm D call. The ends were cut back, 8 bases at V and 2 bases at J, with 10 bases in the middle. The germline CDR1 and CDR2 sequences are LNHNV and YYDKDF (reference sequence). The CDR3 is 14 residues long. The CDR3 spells CATQPSAGANVLTF. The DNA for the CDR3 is TGTGCCACCCAACCATCGGCTGGGGCCAACGTCCTGACTTTC.

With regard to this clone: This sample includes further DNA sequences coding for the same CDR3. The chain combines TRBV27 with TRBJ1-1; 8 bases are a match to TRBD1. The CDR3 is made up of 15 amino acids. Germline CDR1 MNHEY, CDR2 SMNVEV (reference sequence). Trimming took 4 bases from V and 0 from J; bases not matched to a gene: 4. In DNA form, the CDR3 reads TGTGCCAGCAGTTCAGGACAGGGTTTGAACACTGAAGCTTTCTTT. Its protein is CASSSGQGLNTEAFF.

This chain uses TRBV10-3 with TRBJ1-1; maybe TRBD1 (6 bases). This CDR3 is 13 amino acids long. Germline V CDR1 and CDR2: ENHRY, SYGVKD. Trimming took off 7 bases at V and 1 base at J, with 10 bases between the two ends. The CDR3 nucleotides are TGTGCCATCATGAAACAGGGGAACACTGAAGCTTTCTTT. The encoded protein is CAIMKQGNTEAFF.

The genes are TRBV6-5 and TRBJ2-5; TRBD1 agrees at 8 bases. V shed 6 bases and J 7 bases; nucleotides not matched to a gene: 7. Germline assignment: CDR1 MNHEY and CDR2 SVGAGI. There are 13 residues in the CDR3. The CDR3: CASSTGGRGTQYF. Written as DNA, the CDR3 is TGTGCCAGCAGCACAGGGGGTAGGGGGACCCAGTACTTC.

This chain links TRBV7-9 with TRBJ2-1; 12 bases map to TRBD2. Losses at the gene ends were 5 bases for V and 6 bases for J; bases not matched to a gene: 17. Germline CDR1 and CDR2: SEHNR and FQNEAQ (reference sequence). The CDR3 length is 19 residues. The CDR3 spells CASSPTRGTRLAGVNEQFF. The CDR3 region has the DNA TGTGCCAGCAGCCCAACCCGTGGGACAAGACTAGCGGGGGTCAATGAGCAGTTCTTC.

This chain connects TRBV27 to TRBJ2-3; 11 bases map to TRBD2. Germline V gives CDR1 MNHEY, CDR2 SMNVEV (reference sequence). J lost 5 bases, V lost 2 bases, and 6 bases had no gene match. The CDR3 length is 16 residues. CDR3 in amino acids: CASSLVLAGGVDTQYF. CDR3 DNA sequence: TGTGCCAGCAGTTTAGTTTTAGCGGGAGGGGTAGATACGCAGTATTTT.